This T cell receptor (beta chain) derives from a study of cytomegalovirus exposure and HLA in healthy donors. Findings of the study overall: A few of the chains that were CMV-associated were confirmed in vitro to be specific for CMV antigens.

Vbeta (60) and Jbeta (13) primers were used in the PCR. Only in-frame clones appear in the TCRdb table, and some are missing; sequencing was by immunoSEQ multiplex PCR. The table lists about 160,000 clones, 85% of them singletons. The CDR3 is 17 amino acids. The J segment lost 1 base and the V segment lost 0 bases, leaving 6 bases of the junction unmatched. Germline CDR1 SGHRS, CDR2 YFSETQ. Notes on this clone: Its antigen remains unknown.

This TCR was sampled from a boy aged 2-9 years in good health and CMV-seronegative. This chain uses TRBV5-1 with TRBJ2-5, with 10 bases aligning to TRBD2. The sample consisted of PBMCs. In nucleotides, the CDR3 is TGCGCCAGCAGCTTGGCCGGGATAGCGGGAGGCCAAGAGACCCAGTACTTC. This gives the protein CASSLAGIAGGQETQYF.